Only a few counts were recorded for the clone carrying this TCR beta chain. Its antigen is still unknown. The CDR3 contains 15 residues. Trimming left V 5 bases short and J 3 bases short, with 14 bases between. Germline CDR1 is SGHRS and CDR2 is YFSETQ. This sample is part of a study of beta chain features in type 1 diabetes. Study overall: When patients were set against healthy donors, age, gender and cell yields were similar.

Donors contributed one heparinised blood draw apiece, averaging approximately 0.12 L. In all sorted populations, purity surpassed 98%. The study, taken as a whole, reports: Relative to healthy donors, patients appeared to have naive, central memory and Treg TCRB repertoires that were more similar.

Expressed TCRB transcripts were sequenced, since all the RNA that had been isolated was reverse transcribed. TCRdb keeps only in-frame clones here, not all; method: immunoSEQ multiplex PCR. The data hold roughly 180,000 clones, with approximately 13% observed a single time. The receptor's source is a woman under 30 in good health. V usage is TRBV5-1 and J usage is TRBJ1-4; tentative D call: TRBD1 (5 bases). What was sequenced was central memory CD4+ T cells from blood. CDR3 nucleotide sequence: TGCGCCAGCAGGCCCCAGGGAATGTCTAATGAAAAACTGTTTTTT. It codes for CASRPQGMSNEKLFF.